A single sample is the source of the 18 T cell receptor beta chains below, sequenced in a study of human T cells and chemical hapten exposure. The sample's time point: patch test 2, 6 weeks after DPC sensitization. Treatment described: therapeutic diphenylcyclopropenone sensitization with weekly scalp DPC. One entry per CDR3 protein results from TCRdb running MiXCR on the RACE reads. The sample has some 99,000 distinct CDR3 sequences, about a tenth seen once. The sample in question was whole blood, obtained in connection with sensitization to the hapten diphenylcyclopropenone (DPC). The receptors were sampled from a woman between 40 and 50 years old with alopecia areata. Some clones in this sample may be carry-over from other donors' samples.

There are many counts of this clonotype. This chain joins TRBV19 and TRBJ2-2; D may match TRBD1 or TRBD2 (5 bases each). This CDR3 contains 17 residues. Germline V lookup: CDR1 LNHDA, CDR2 SQIVND (reference sequence). The V end was cut by 9 bases, the J end by 1 base, with 21 bases between. The CDR3 here is CASPPRGASLNTGELFF. CDR3 DNA sequence: TGTGCCAGCCCCCCGAGGGGAGCCTCCCTGAACACCGGGGAGCTGTTTTTT.

This clonotype appeared a few times. The chain combines TRBV9 with TRBJ2-5; 11 bases match TRBD2. CDR1 is SGDLS, CDR2 YYNGEE, per germline. Trimming cost V 4 bases and J 4 bases; bases outside gene matches: 6. There are 15 residues in the CDR3. In DNA form, the CDR3 reads TGTGCCAGCAGCCCCAATAGCGGGGGGGCAGAGACCCAGTACTTC. It yields the protein CASSPNSGGAETQYF.

This clonotype appeared a few times. This chain joins TRBV2 and TRBJ2-7; tentative D call: TRBD1 (5 bases). The CDR3 is 12 amino acids. Trimming cost V 6 bases and J 4 bases, with 10 bases left between them. Germline CDR1 reads SNHLY; CDR2 reads FYNNEI. DNA of the CDR3: TGTGCCAGCAGACCCGACAGATACGAGCAGTACTTC. Its translation is CASRPDRYEQYF.

The chain has TRBV20-1 and TRBJ2-1; D ambiguous. The CDR3 has 16 residues. With 0 bases removed from V and 0 bases from J, the gap between germline ends came to 12 bases. Germline assignment: CDR1 DFQATT and CDR2 SNEGSKA (reference sequence). This CDR3 is CSARDYERSSYNEQFF. The CDR3 nucleotides read TGCAGTGCTAGAGATTATGAAAGGAGCTCCTACAATGAGCAGTTCTTC.

The table lists this clonotype with many counts. The rearrangement links TRBV13 to TRBJ2-1; D remains ambiguous. The CDR3 has 11 residues. CDR1 PRHDT and CDR2 FYEKMQ come from the germline V gene (reference sequence). V gave up 5 bases and J gave up 5 bases, with 4 bases separating them. The CDR3 loop reads CASSEHNEQFF. CDR3 in DNA: TGTGCCAGCAGCGAGCACAATGAGCAGTTCTTC.

This clonotype was seen a few times. This sequence joins TRBV7-2 and TRBJ1-2; 8 nucleotides line up with TRBD1. The CDR3 is 15 residues long. Per germline, CDR1 SGHTA and CDR2 FQGNSA. With V trimmed by 3 bases and J by 3 bases, 6 bases remained unmatched. CDR3 amino acids: CASSLETGDYYGYTF. The CDR3 DNA follows: TGTGCCAGCAGCTTGGAGACAGGGGATTACTATGGCTACACCTTC.

Ten or more counts support this clonotype. CDR3 region: CASSRARPGNQPQHF. CDR3 in DNA: TGCGCCAGCAGCCGAGCACGGCCAGGTAATCAGCCCCAGCATTTT. The chain carries TRBV4-3 and TRBJ1-5, with D unresolved. This CDR3 has 15 amino acids. The V gene's germline CDR1 is LGHNA and CDR2 YSLEER. V lost 4 bases to trimming and J lost 4 bases, with 14 bases between them.

V and J are TRBV6-2 or TRBV6-3 and TRBJ2-7; TRBD1 might be the D (6 bases). CDR3 length: 15 residues. The V gene's germline CDR1 is MNHEY and CDR2 SVGEGT. Trimming removed 5 bases from V and 6 bases from J, with 20 bases in between. The CDR3 sequence is CASSPIRTASVEQYF. Here the CDR3 DNA reads TGTGCCAGCAGTCCAATCAGGACAGCCTCTGTCGAGCAGTACTTC.

The sample holds many counts of this clonotype. DNA for the CDR3: TGTGCCAGCAGCTTGAACAGGATCAGGACAGATACGCAGTATTTT. This gives the protein CASSLNRIRTDTQYF. The chain recombines TRBV5-6 with TRBJ2-3, with a tentative D call TRBD1 (5 bases). Germline loops: CDR1 SGHDT, CDR2 YYEEEE. This CDR3 comprises 15 residues. Trimming stripped 1 base from V and 3 bases from J, with 12 bases between. The full variable domain, completed using reference TRBV5-6 and TRBJ2-3, is DAGVTQSPTHLIKTRGQQVTLRCSPKSGHDTVSWYQQALGQGPQFIFQYYEEEERQRGNFPDRFSGHQFPNYSSELNVNALLLGDSALYLCASSLNRIRTDTQYFGPGTRLTVL.

This clonotype was counted many times. The gene calls are TRBV7-6 and TRBJ2-3; tentative D call: TRBD1 (6 bases). There are 14 residues in the CDR3. Germline V gene data show CDR1 as SGHVS and CDR2 as FNYEAQ. V lost 1 base and J lost 14, with 19 bases in between. The CDR3 DNA reads TGTGCCAGCAGCTTAGGACCTGGGACACGGGATATGTATTTT. This sequence encodes CASSLGPGTRDMYF.

This rearrangement joins TRBV12-3 or TRBV12-4 to TRBJ1-3; 7 nucleotides align to TRBD1. The CDR3 runs 15 residues. The trim removed 5 bases at V and 4 bases at J, leaving 8 bases unmatched. The CDR3: CASSRRDSLGNTIYF. CDR3 DNA: TGTGCCAGCAGTCGCCGGGACAGCCTCGGAAACACCATATATTTT.

This clonotype was observed many times. CDR3: CASSYRPNEKLFF. Written as DNA, the CDR3 is TGTGCCAGCAGTTACAGACCGAATGAAAAACTGTTTTTT. The chain couples TRBV6-5 to TRBJ1-4; D not resolved. The V gene lost 2 bases and the J gene lost 5 bases, with 6 bases spanning the gap. Per the germline V gene, CDR1 is MNHEY and CDR2 is SVGAGI. CDR3 length equals 13 residues.

The gene calls are TRBV20-1 and TRBJ2-3, with TRBD2 matching 8 bases. The CDR3 is made up of 14 amino acids. The J segment lost 6 bases and the V segment lost 3 bases, leaving 8 bases of the junction unmatched. Germline lookup yields CDR1 DFQATT and CDR2 SNEGSKA (reference sequence). Here the CDR3 reads CSASGGAGSDTQYF. In DNA form, the CDR3 reads TGCAGTGCTAGCGGGGGGGCCGGATCCGATACGCAGTATTTT.

This chain joins TRBV28 and TRBJ2-5; D gene uncertain. Trimming removed 2 bases from V and 5 bases from J, with 12 bases in between. This CDR3 comprises 14 residues. Germline V lookup: CDR1 MDHEN, CDR2 SYDVKM. The CDR3 here is CASSLEAYSETQYF. DNA for the CDR3: TGTGCCAGCAGTTTAGAGGCATATTCGGAGACCCAGTACTTC.

Ten or more counts support this clonotype. The chain uses TRBV9 and TRBJ1-4, with a possible D match to TRBD1 (5 bases). CDR1 is SGDLS and CDR2 is YYNGEE in the germline V gene. V gave up 2 bases and J gave up 5 bases, with 13 bases separating them. The CDR3 is made up of 15 amino acids. CDR3 sequence reads: CASSVYGGLNEKLFF. The DNA of the CDR3 is TGTGCCAGCAGCGTGTACGGGGGTTTAAATGAAAAACTGTTTTTT.

This clonotype was found many times. The chain has TRBV10-3 and TRBJ2-2, with TRBD1 matching over 7 bases. The trim removed 11 bases at V and 2 bases at J, leaving 5 bases unmatched. The CDR3 sequence is 13 residues long. Germline CDR1 ENHRY, CDR2 SYGVKD. CDR3 amino acids: CAATGINTGELFF. In DNA form, the CDR3 reads TGTGCCGCGACAGGGATTAACACCGGGGAGCTGTTTTTT.

As concerns this clonotype: Compared with germline, one end of the junction differs, possibly owing to a read error. The CDR3: CSVEGRSYKEQFF. The CDR3 nucleotides are TGCAGCGTTGAAGGACGGTCCTACAAAGAGCAGTTCTTC. The V call is TRBV29-1, the J call TRBJ2-1, with no clear D. The CDR3 has 13 residues. The germline CDR1 and CDR2 sequences are SQVTM and ANQGSEA.

This clonotype was seen a handful of times. This sequence joins TRBV27 and TRBJ1-3, with D possibly matching TRBD1 (6 bases). The CDR3 loop spans 13 amino acids. Looked up from germline, CDR1 is MNHEY and CDR2 is SMNVEV (reference sequence). V was trimmed by 5 bases and J by 5 bases, leaving 10 bases between them. CDR3 bases: TGTGCCAGCAGTGGGACATCAAGAAACACCATATATTTT. It is translated as CASSGTSRNTIYF.